These T cell receptor beta chains were read from a single sample in a study of T cells in Graves' hyperthyroidism and ophthalmopathy. Each CDR3 protein gets one entry after TCRdb re-called the multiplex PCR reads with MiXCR. The profile shows about 350,000 distinct CDR3 sequences, roughly 15% of them singletons. Material: blood. The receptors were gathered from a woman aged 25-40 years with Graves' hyperthyroidism that later progressed to Graves' ophthalmopathy. The CDR3 runs from the conserved cysteine through the conserved F or W. D genes are given only for firm matches. Clone size, where shown, is once, few, many, or a class for clones that have expanded.

CDR3 DNA: TGTGCCAGCAGACATCAGGGACGGAACACCGGGGAGCTGTTTTTT
CDR3 protein: CASRHQGRNTGELFF
clone size: many
J gene: TRBJ2-2
V gene: TRBV11-2
D gene: -

CDR3 DNA: TGTGCCACCAGCAGAGATTTGGGTGCAGGGACCTACGAGCAGTACTTC
CDR3 protein: CATSRDLGAGTYEQYF
clone size: many
J gene: TRBJ2-7
V gene: TRBV15
D gene: -

CDR3 DNA: TGTGCCAGCAGCCAAGGGGAAGTTAACACTGAAGCTTTCTTT
CDR3 protein: CASSQGEVNTEAFF
clone size: many
J gene: TRBJ1-1
V gene: TRBV3-1
D gene: -

CDR3 DNA: TGTGCCAGTAGTATCCTTCCTCGGGAACCCCAGCATTTT
CDR3 protein: CASSILPREPQHF
clone size: few
J gene: TRBJ1-5
V gene: TRBV19
D gene: -

CDR3 DNA: TGCGCCAGCAGCTTGACGGGCCCGAGCACAGATACGCACTATTTT
CDR3 protein: CASSLTGPSTDTHYF
clone size: -
J gene: TRBJ2-3
V gene: TRBV5-1
D gene: -

CDR3 DNA: TGTGCCAGCAGCTTAGGCGGACAGGGGGCGCCGGATGAAAAACTGTTTTTT
CDR3 protein: CASSLGGQGAPDEKLFF
clone size: few
J gene: TRBJ1-4
V gene: TRBV7-2
D gene: TRBD1

CDR3 DNA: TGTGCCAGCAGCTTACCCAGACAGGGCCATGAGCAGTTCTTC
CDR3 protein: CASSLPRQGHEQFF
clone size: many
J gene: TRBJ2-1
V gene: TRBV7-9
D gene: TRBD1

CDR3 DNA: TGCGCCAGCAGCCAAGATGCGGTAGACACAGATACGCAGTATTTT
CDR3 protein: CASSQDAVDTDTQYF
clone size: many
J gene: TRBJ2-3
V gene: TRBV4-1
D gene: -

CDR3 DNA: TGCAGTGCTCAAGGGAGGCAGCTGAACACTGAAGCTTTCTTT
CDR3 protein: CSAQGRQLNTEAFF
clone size: -
J gene: TRBJ1-1
V gene: TRBV20-1
D gene: -

CDR3 DNA: TGTGCCAGCAGCTTCTTTGGGGGCACAGATACGCAGTATTTT
CDR3 protein: CASSFFGGTDTQYF
clone size: -
J gene: TRBJ2-3
V gene: TRBV5-4
D gene: -

CDR3 DNA: TGCGCCAGCAGCTTCCGGATCAACACTGAAGCTTTCTTT
CDR3 protein: CASSFRINTEAFF
clone size: many
J gene: TRBJ1-1
V gene: TRBV5-1
D gene: -

CDR3 DNA: TGCAGCGTTGAAGAAGACAGCTACGAGCAGTACTTC
CDR3 protein: CSVEEDSYEQYF
clone size: many
J gene: TRBJ2-7
V gene: TRBV29-1
D gene: -

CDR3 DNA: TGTGCCAGCAGTTGGGGGGGGGGTCAGCCCCAGCATTTT
CDR3 protein: CASSWGGGQPQHF
clone size: many
J gene: TRBJ1-5
V gene: TRBV12-3/TRBV12-4
D gene: -

CDR3 DNA: TGCGCCAGCAGCCCGGACAGGAAAAACACTGAAGCTTTCTTT
CDR3 protein: CASSPDRKNTEAFF
clone size: many
J gene: TRBJ1-1
V gene: TRBV4-1
D gene: TRBD1

CDR3 DNA: TGTGCCAGCAGCTTAGATGCAGGTTGGCACACCCTGTTTTTT
CDR3 protein: CASSLDAGWHTLFF
clone size: -
J gene: TRBJ1-4
V gene: TRBV7-9
D gene: -

CDR3 DNA: TGTGCCAGCAGCACCCGGACAGGGTACAGGGAGCAGTTCTTC
CDR3 protein: CASSTRTGYREQFF
clone size: -
J gene: TRBJ2-1
V gene: TRBV28
D gene: TRBD1

CDR3 DNA: TGTGCCAGCAGACATGAGGCCTGGACAGGGACTCAGCCCCAGCATTTT
CDR3 protein: CASRHEAWTGTQPQHF
clone size: few
J gene: TRBJ1-5
V gene: TRBV28
D gene: TRBD1

CDR3 DNA: TGTGCCAGCAGTTCTCTAGCGGGATTCGGGGACAATGAGCAGTTCTTC
CDR3 protein: CASSSLAGFGDNEQFF
clone size: many
J gene: TRBJ2-1
V gene: TRBV28
D gene: TRBD2

CDR3 DNA: TGTGCCAGCAGTCAACGCTCCGGGACTAGGAATGCTGGGGGCTACGAGCAGTACTTC
CDR3 protein: CASSQRSGTRNAGGYEQYF
clone size: many
J gene: TRBJ2-7
V gene: TRBV27
D gene: TRBD2

CDR3 DNA: TGTGCCAGCAGCTTAGGGACAGGGATATTTGGCTACACCTTC
CDR3 protein: CASSLGTGIFGYTF
clone size: many
J gene: TRBJ1-2
V gene: TRBV7-9
D gene: TRBD1

CDR3 DNA: TGTGCCAGCAGCCTACCGGGACAGGTCTACAATGAGCAGTTCTTC
CDR3 protein: CASSLPGQVYNEQFF
clone size: many
J gene: TRBJ2-1
V gene: TRBV5-6
D gene: TRBD1

CDR3 DNA: TGTGCCAGCAGTCATTCCCGTACTAGCCGGCAGTTCTTC
CDR3 protein: CASSHSRTSRQFF
clone size: many
J gene: TRBJ2-1
V gene: TRBV7-2
D gene: -

CDR3 DNA: TGCGCCAGCAGCTTCGTGGGGCGGGGAGAGACCCAGTACTTC
CDR3 protein: CASSFVGRGETQYF
clone size: many
J gene: TRBJ2-5
V gene: TRBV5-1
D gene: -

CDR3 DNA: TGCAGTGCTAGAGTCCCGACTAACTACGAGCAGTACTTC
CDR3 protein: CSARVPTNYEQYF
clone size: many
J gene: TRBJ2-7
V gene: TRBV20-1
D gene: -

CDR3 DNA: TGCGCCAGCAGCGGGGGGAGAAGCGGAAATGAGCAGTTCTTC
CDR3 protein: CASSGGRSGNEQFF
clone size: -
J gene: TRBJ2-1
V gene: TRBV5-1
D gene: -

CDR3 DNA: TGCAGTGCTAGAGAGGTCTTAGGGAATGAGCAGTTCTTC
CDR3 protein: CSAREVLGNEQFF
clone size: -
J gene: TRBJ2-1
V gene: TRBV20-1
D gene: -

CDR3 DNA: TGTGCCAGCAGTCGAGGACAGGTCCAAGAGACCCAGTACTTC
CDR3 protein: CASSRGQVQETQYF
clone size: many
J gene: TRBJ2-5
V gene: TRBV27
D gene: TRBD1

CDR3 DNA: TGCGCCAGCAGCCCCGATCACGACAGTCGTTCTAATGAAGCTTTCTTT
CDR3 protein: CASSPDHDSRSNEAFF
clone size: -
J gene: TRBJ1-1
V gene: TRBV4-1
D gene: -

CDR3 DNA: TGTGCCAGCAGGACAGGGAATGAGAATGAAGCTTTCTTT
CDR3 protein: CASRTGNENEAFF
clone size: many
J gene: TRBJ1-1
V gene: TRBV28
D gene: TRBD1

CDR3 DNA: TGTGCCAGCAGTTTAACCGGGACAGCAAACTACGAGCAGTACTTC
CDR3 protein: CASSLTGTANYEQYF
clone size: many
J gene: TRBJ2-7
V gene: TRBV7-9
D gene: TRBD1

CDR3 DNA: TGTGCCAGCAGCCCTCGGGCATCGAACACCGGGGAGCTGTTTTTT
CDR3 protein: CASSPRASNTGELFF
clone size: -
J gene: TRBJ2-2
V gene: TRBV11-2
D gene: -

CDR3 DNA: TGTGCCAGCAGCGCTTCGCCCGGGTATTTACAATCAGATACGCAGTATTTT
CDR3 protein: CASSASPGYLQSDTQYF
clone size: many
J gene: TRBJ2-3
V gene: TRBV11-3
D gene: -

CDR3 DNA: TGTGCCAGCAGTTTAGTTGGTAGCGGGGGGGAAGAGACCCAGTACTTC
CDR3 protein: CASSLVGSGGEETQYF
clone size: many
J gene: TRBJ2-5
V gene: TRBV12-3/TRBV12-4
D gene: TRBD2

CDR3 DNA: TGTGCCAGCAGTTTAGGGGGCAGGTTGGATCAGCCCCAGCATTTT
CDR3 protein: CASSLGGRLDQPQHF
clone size: many
J gene: TRBJ1-5
V gene: TRBV28
D gene: -

CDR3 DNA: TGTGCCAGCAGTGTAGGCCAGCAAGAGACCCAGTACTTC
CDR3 protein: CASSVGQQETQYF
clone size: many
J gene: TRBJ2-5
V gene: TRBV2
D gene: -

CDR3 DNA: TGTGCCAGCAGCCAAGAAGGTCGGGCTCGAGGCACTGAAGCTTTCTTT
CDR3 protein: CASSQEGRARGTEAFF
clone size: few
J gene: TRBJ1-1
V gene: TRBV4-2
D gene: -

CDR3 DNA: TGTGCCAGTAGTATTGAGGGGGGACTAGGGGCTAAAGAGACCCAGTACTTC
CDR3 protein: CASSIEGGLGAKETQYF
clone size: -
J gene: TRBJ2-5
V gene: TRBV19
D gene: TRBD2

CDR3 DNA: TGCGCCAGCAGTCTGCCTAGCGGGAGCGGCAATGAGCAGTTCTTC
CDR3 protein: CASSLPSGSGNEQFF
clone size: -
J gene: TRBJ2-1
V gene: TRBV10-2
D gene: TRBD2

CDR3 DNA: TGTGCCAGCAGCCGGTCGTCTAGCACAGATACGCAGTATTTT
CDR3 protein: CASSRSSSTDTQYF
clone size: few
J gene: TRBJ2-3
V gene: TRBV7-6
D gene: -

CDR3 DNA: TGTGCCAGCAGTTATCGACAGGCTAATTCCAATGAGCAGTTCTTC
CDR3 protein: CASSYRQANSNEQFF
clone size: -
J gene: TRBJ2-1
V gene: TRBV6-6
D gene: -

CDR3 DNA: TGTGCCAGCAGCTCCCTCTCCCAGGCCAGCTCCTACGAGCAGTACTTC
CDR3 protein: CASSSLSQASSYEQYF
clone size: many
J gene: TRBJ2-7
V gene: TRBV7-9
D gene: -

CDR3 DNA: TGTGCCAGCAGCCTACTCATAACGGAATGTTTGGACACCATATATTTT
CDR3 protein: CASSLLITECLDTIYF
clone size: -
J gene: TRBJ1-3
V gene: TRBV5-7
D gene: -

CDR3 DNA: TGTGCCAGCAGCCGCTCCGGGACGGCAGAAGCTTTCTTT
CDR3 protein: CASSRSGTAEAFF
clone size: -
J gene: TRBJ1-1
V gene: TRBV5-6
D gene: -

CDR3 DNA: TGCGCCAGCAGTGAAGTCGACATGAACTATGGCTACACCTTC
CDR3 protein: CASSEVDMNYGYTF
clone size: many
J gene: TRBJ1-2
V gene: TRBV10-2
D gene: -

CDR3 DNA: TGTGCCAGCAGCTTAGGACTAGCGGGGAAAAGCTCCTACAATGAGCAGTTCTTC
CDR3 protein: CASSLGLAGKSSYNEQFF
clone size: many
J gene: TRBJ2-1
V gene: TRBV7-9
D gene: TRBD2

CDR3 DNA: TGCAGTGCCCTCGAGCCGGAAGATACGCAGTATTTT
CDR3 protein: CSALEPEDTQYF
clone size: -
J gene: TRBJ2-3
V gene: TRBV20-1
D gene: -

CDR3 DNA: TGCGCCAGCAGCTTGGGTCTAGCGGGGGGTTCCCTAAACCGCTACGAGCAGTACTTC
CDR3 protein: CASSLGLAGGSLNRYEQYF
clone size: -
J gene: TRBJ2-7
V gene: TRBV5-1
D gene: TRBD2

CDR3 DNA: TGTGCCTGGAGTGAGGGAGTAAAAACCCAGTACTTC
CDR3 protein: CAWSEGVKTQYF
clone size: many
J gene: TRBJ2-5
V gene: TRBV30
D gene: -

CDR3 DNA: TGTGCCAGCAGTTCGGCCTATAACTATGGCTACACCTTC
CDR3 protein: CASSSAYNYGYTF
clone size: many
J gene: TRBJ1-2
V gene: TRBV28
D gene: -

CDR3 DNA: TGCGCCAGCAGCTTTGTTTCTCGAGGGGCATACAATGAGCAGTTCTTC
CDR3 protein: CASSFVSRGAYNEQFF
clone size: many
J gene: TRBJ2-1
V gene: TRBV5-1
D gene: -

CDR3 DNA: TGTGCCAGCAGCCCGAGTGGACAGGACAATGAGCAGTTCTTC
CDR3 protein: CASSPSGQDNEQFF
clone size: many
J gene: TRBJ2-1
V gene: TRBV7-9
D gene: TRBD1

CDR3 DNA: TGTGCCAGTATCGGGGGGCAGGGGCAGCCCCAGCATTTT
CDR3 protein: CASIGGQGQPQHF
clone size: many
J gene: TRBJ1-5
V gene: TRBV19
D gene: -

CDR3 DNA: TGCAGCGTTGAAATGACAGGGCAACCCACAGATACGCAGTATTTT
CDR3 protein: CSVEMTGQPTDTQYF
clone size: -
J gene: TRBJ2-3
V gene: TRBV29-1
D gene: TRBD1

CDR3 DNA: TGTGCCAGCAGGCCCTGGACAGGGAGGGGTGAAGCTTTCTTT
CDR3 protein: CASRPWTGRGEAFF
clone size: many
J gene: TRBJ1-1
V gene: TRBV2
D gene: TRBD1

CDR3 DNA: TGTGCCAGCGGGACAGAAGAGACCCAGTACTTC
CDR3 protein: CASGTEETQYF
clone size: many
J gene: TRBJ2-5
V gene: TRBV28
D gene: TRBD1

CDR3 DNA: TGCGCCAGCAGCCCCCCGGGACTAGCGGGATTGGGAGAGACCCAGTACTTC
CDR3 protein: CASSPPGLAGLGETQYF
clone size: once
J gene: TRBJ2-5
V gene: TRBV5-1
D gene: TRBD2